These T cell receptor beta chains were read from a single sample in a study of post-analysis software for immune sequencing data. TCRdb reanalysed the PCR reads using MiXCR and keeps one entry per CDR3 protein. The profile shows fewer than 850,000 distinct CDR3 sequences, more than 45% of them singletons. The sequenced material came from blood. These receptors came from a girl between 10 and 17 years old with multiple sclerosis. Each CDR3 is given with its conserved first and last residue. The D gene is left open where the match is weak. Size is omitted from some rows. Given values are once, few, many or a class for expanded clones.

clone_size: few; j_call: TRBJ1-5; cdr3_length: 13; v_call: TRBV10-3; d_call: TRBD1; cdr3_nt: TGTGCCATCACCTCAGACAGGGACCAGCCCCAGCATTTT; cdr3_aa: CAITSDRDQPQHF
clone_size: NA; j_call: TRBJ2-3; cdr3_length: 15; v_call: TRBV29-1; d_call: NA; cdr3_nt: TGCAGCGCCGATTCACTGGCTAGCAACACAGATACGCAGTATTTT; cdr3_aa: CSADSLASNTDTQYF
clone_size: once; j_call: TRBJ1-2; cdr3_length: 17; v_call: TRBV5-1; d_call: NA; cdr3_nt: TGCGCCAGCAGCCCGACAGAGCTCAAGAGCTACAACTATGGCTACACCTTC; cdr3_aa: CASSPTELKSYNYGYTF
clone_size: NA; j_call: TRBJ1-2; cdr3_length: 13; v_call: TRBV7-2; d_call: NA; cdr3_nt: TGTGCCAGCAGCTTAGACAGGTGGGGGGGCTACACCTTC; cdr3_aa: CASSLDRWGGYTF
clone_size: NA; j_call: TRBJ2-7; cdr3_length: 13; v_call: TRBV20-1; d_call: TRBD2; cdr3_nt: TGCAGTGTCGCCGGGACTAGGTACTACGAGCAGTACTTC; cdr3_aa: CSVAGTRYYEQYF
clone_size: NA; j_call: TRBJ2-7; cdr3_length: 20; v_call: TRBV25-1; d_call: TRBD1; cdr3_nt: TGTGCCAGCAGTGATAGGACCGGGACAGGGATCCATCGGAGCTCCTACGAGCAGTACTTC; cdr3_aa: CASSDRTGTGIHRSSYEQYF
clone_size: few; j_call: TRBJ2-7; cdr3_length: 15; v_call: TRBV6-5; d_call: TRBD1; cdr3_nt: TGTGCCAGCAGTTTCACCGGGACAGGGATAGGGGAGCAGTACTTC; cdr3_aa: CASSFTGTGIGEQYF
clone_size: many; j_call: TRBJ2-3; cdr3_length: 14; v_call: TRBV29-1; d_call: TRBD2; cdr3_nt: TGCAGCGTAGATACTAGCGGGAGAACAGATACGCAGTATTTT; cdr3_aa: CSVDTSGRTDTQYF
clone_size: NA; j_call: TRBJ1-1; cdr3_length: 16; v_call: TRBV7-2; d_call: NA; cdr3_nt: TGTGCCAGCAGCAATAATCGGGGCGCCATGAACACTGAAGCTTTCTTT; cdr3_aa: CASSNNRGAMNTEAFF
clone_size: NA; j_call: TRBJ2-7; cdr3_length: 15; v_call: TRBV5-1; d_call: NA; cdr3_nt: TGCGCCAGCAGCTTGAATCCGGCAGGGATGGACGAGCAGTACTTC; cdr3_aa: CASSLNPAGMDEQYF
clone_size: NA; j_call: TRBJ2-3; cdr3_length: 15; v_call: TRBV20-1; d_call: NA; cdr3_nt: TGCAGTGCACCCGGACAGGAGGGTAGCACAGATACGCAGTATTTT; cdr3_aa: CSAPGQEGSTDTQYF
clone_size: NA; j_call: TRBJ2-5; cdr3_length: 14; v_call: TRBV25-1; d_call: NA; cdr3_nt: TGTGCCAGCAGTGATACCGGGGGTGCGGAGACCCAGTACTTC; cdr3_aa: CASSDTGGAETQYF
clone_size: NA; j_call: TRBJ2-7; cdr3_length: 11; v_call: TRBV29-1; d_call: TRBD2; cdr3_nt: TGCAGCATCACACGCGGGGGCGAGCAGTACTTC; cdr3_aa: CSITRGGEQYF
clone_size: NA; j_call: TRBJ2-5; cdr3_length: 15; v_call: TRBV27; d_call: TRBD2; cdr3_nt: TGTGCCAGCAGTTTACGGGCGGGAGGGCCGGATGAGCAGTACTTC; cdr3_aa: CASSLRAGGPDEQYF
clone_size: NA; j_call: TRBJ2-1; cdr3_length: 16; v_call: TRBV5-1; d_call: TRBD2; cdr3_nt: TGCGTCAGCAGCTTGGTGGGCGGGAGGGCCGGCAATGAGCAGTTCTTC; cdr3_aa: CVSSLVGGRAGNEQFF
clone_size: few; j_call: TRBJ2-7; cdr3_length: 13; v_call: TRBV29-1; d_call: TRBD1; cdr3_nt: TGCAGCGTGCGGACAGGGGTGGGCTACGAGCAGTACTTC; cdr3_aa: CSVRTGVGYEQYF
clone_size: NA; j_call: TRBJ2-5; cdr3_length: 14; v_call: TRBV7-9; d_call: TRBD2; cdr3_nt: TGTGCCAGCAGCTTCTCGATTAGCGGGAGGACCCAGTACTTC; cdr3_aa: CASSFSISGRTQYF
clone_size: once; j_call: TRBJ2-5; cdr3_length: 15; v_call: TRBV20-1; d_call: TRBD1; cdr3_nt: TGCAGTGCTCTTGATGGGCACAGGGGCCGGGAGACCCAGTACTTC; cdr3_aa: CSALDGHRGRETQYF
clone_size: NA; j_call: TRBJ2-1; cdr3_length: 13; v_call: TRBV7-6; d_call: NA; cdr3_nt: TGTGCCAGCAGCTCTAGGGGCCTGGCTGAGCAGTTCTTC; cdr3_aa: CASSSRGLAEQFF
clone_size: NA; j_call: TRBJ2-5; cdr3_length: 16; v_call: TRBV7-9; d_call: NA; cdr3_nt: TGTGCCAGCAGCTCTTGGGACTTGCCCAGTCAAGAGACCCAGTACTTC; cdr3_aa: CASSSWDLPSQETQYF
clone_size: NA; j_call: TRBJ1-1; cdr3_length: 13; v_call: TRBV12-3/TRBV12-4; d_call: NA; cdr3_nt: TGTGCCAGCAGAGAGACAGTATACGCTGAAGCTTTCTTT; cdr3_aa: CASRETVYAEAFF
clone_size: NA; j_call: TRBJ2-5; cdr3_length: 18; v_call: TRBV12-3/TRBV12-4; d_call: NA; cdr3_nt: TGTGCCAGCAGTTCACGGAGGGCCCGAGCCCCCAACAAAGAGACCCAGTACTTC; cdr3_aa: CASSSRRARAPNKETQYF
clone_size: few; j_call: TRBJ1-4; cdr3_length: 14; v_call: TRBV29-1; d_call: NA; cdr3_nt: TGCAGCGTTGGACGACAGAAAACTAATGAAAAACTGTTTTTT; cdr3_aa: CSVGRQKTNEKLFF
clone_size: few; j_call: TRBJ1-2; cdr3_length: 16; v_call: TRBV9; d_call: NA; cdr3_nt: TGTGCCAGCAGCGGGGAGGGCAGGAGGGGGTACTATGGCTACACCTTC; cdr3_aa: CASSGEGRRGYYGYTF
clone_size: few; j_call: TRBJ2-7; cdr3_length: 14; v_call: TRBV7-3; d_call: TRBD2; cdr3_nt: TGTGCCAGCAGCAGCGGGACTAGCGGGAGTGAGCAGTACTTC; cdr3_aa: CASSSGTSGSEQYF
clone_size: few; j_call: TRBJ2-5; cdr3_length: 16; v_call: TRBV7-2; d_call: TRBD1; cdr3_nt: TGTGCCAGCAGCTTAGCGACGGCAGGGGGACAAGAGACCCAGTACTTC; cdr3_aa: CASSLATAGGQETQYF
clone_size: few; j_call: TRBJ1-2; cdr3_length: 12; v_call: TRBV20-1; d_call: TRBD1; cdr3_nt: TGCAGTGCTACCCAAACAGGGGGTGGCTACACCTTC; cdr3_aa: CSATQTGGGYTF
clone_size: NA; j_call: TRBJ2-7; cdr3_length: 13; v_call: TRBV7-9; d_call: NA; cdr3_nt: TGTGCCAGCAGCCGGGACAACACCTACGAGCAGTACTTC; cdr3_aa: CASSRDNTYEQYF
clone_size: NA; j_call: TRBJ1-2; cdr3_length: 15; v_call: TRBV5-5; d_call: NA; cdr3_nt: TGTGCCAGCAGCTGGGCAGGGAGGTCCCTCTATGGCTACACCTTC; cdr3_aa: CASSWAGRSLYGYTF
clone_size: NA; j_call: TRBJ2-7; cdr3_length: 15; v_call: TRBV10-3; d_call: TRBD1; cdr3_nt: TGTGCCATCAGTGAGTCCAGGACAGGTTACTACGAGCAGTACTTC; cdr3_aa: CAISESRTGYYEQYF
clone_size: NA; j_call: TRBJ2-7; cdr3_length: 15; v_call: TRBV10-3; d_call: TRBD2; cdr3_nt: TGTGCCATCAGGACGACTGGTAGCGGGGGGAACGAGCAGTACTTC; cdr3_aa: CAIRTTGSGGNEQYF
clone_size: NA; j_call: TRBJ2-7; cdr3_length: 14; v_call: TRBV12-3/TRBV12-4; d_call: NA; cdr3_nt: TGTGCCAGCAGGCGCTCGACAGGATCCTACGAGCAGTACTTC; cdr3_aa: CASRRSTGSYEQYF
clone_size: few; j_call: TRBJ2-5; cdr3_length: 13; v_call: TRBV15; d_call: NA; cdr3_nt: TGTGCCGCATCCGGAGCGGCCCAAGAGACCCAGTACTTC; cdr3_aa: CAASGAAQETQYF
clone_size: once; j_call: TRBJ2-5; cdr3_length: 16; v_call: TRBV5-1; d_call: TRBD2; cdr3_nt: TGCGCCAGCAGCTTCCGACTAGCGGGCCCGAAAGAGACCCAGTACTTC; cdr3_aa: CASSFRLAGPKETQYF
clone_size: few; j_call: TRBJ2-7; cdr3_length: 13; v_call: TRBV9; d_call: NA; cdr3_nt: TGTGCCAGCAGCGTAGCTTGGGGCTACGAGCAGTACTTC; cdr3_aa: CASSVAWGYEQYF
clone_size: NA; j_call: TRBJ2-5; cdr3_length: 16; v_call: TRBV12-3/TRBV12-4; d_call: TRBD2; cdr3_nt: TGTGCCAGCAGCCAGGGGACTAGCGGGAACCAAGAGACCCAGTACTTC; cdr3_aa: CASSQGTSGNQETQYF
clone_size: few; j_call: TRBJ2-7; cdr3_length: 12; v_call: TRBV28; d_call: NA; cdr3_nt: TGTGCCAGCAGCCCGGACTACTACGAGCAGTACTTC; cdr3_aa: CASSPDYYEQYF
clone_size: few; j_call: TRBJ2-1; cdr3_length: 13; v_call: TRBV7-2; d_call: NA; cdr3_nt: TGTGCCAGCAGCTCACTTGGAGTAGGGGAGCAGTTCTTC; cdr3_aa: CASSSLGVGEQFF
clone_size: NA; j_call: TRBJ2-5; cdr3_length: 17; v_call: TRBV5-1; d_call: TRBD1; cdr3_nt: TGCGCCAGCAGCTTGGGGGGGCAGGGGGCGAGGATAGAGACCCAGTACTTC; cdr3_aa: CASSLGGQGARIETQYF
clone_size: few; j_call: TRBJ2-1; cdr3_length: 16; v_call: TRBV12-5; d_call: TRBD2; cdr3_nt: TGTGCTAGTGGTTTGTTTTTAGCGGGAGGGATTAATGAGCAGTTCTTC; cdr3_aa: CASGLFLAGGINEQFF
clone_size: once; j_call: TRBJ1-2; cdr3_length: 13; v_call: TRBV6-1; d_call: NA; cdr3_nt: TGTGCCAGCAGCGCGAAACGGGGATATGGCTACACCTTC; cdr3_aa: CASSAKRGYGYTF
clone_size: few; j_call: TRBJ2-1; cdr3_length: 17; v_call: TRBV20-1; d_call: TRBD2; cdr3_nt: TGCAGTGCCGCCAAGGGGACTAGCGCCCTTCTCACCTATGAGCAGTTCTTC; cdr3_aa: CSAAKGTSALLTYEQFF
clone_size: NA; j_call: TRBJ2-1; cdr3_length: 19; v_call: TRBV6-1; d_call: TRBD2; cdr3_nt: TGTGCCCGGCCCAAGGGGGGACTAGCGGGAGGGCCGTTTAACAATGAGCAGTTCTTC; cdr3_aa: CARPKGGLAGGPFNNEQFF
clone_size: few; j_call: TRBJ2-7; cdr3_length: 14; v_call: TRBV7-9; d_call: NA; cdr3_nt: TGTGCCAGCAGCTCCCGACTGGTAGACTACGAGCAGTACTTC; cdr3_aa: CASSSRLVDYEQYF
clone_size: NA; j_call: TRBJ2-3; cdr3_length: 16; v_call: TRBV7-8; d_call: NA; cdr3_nt: TGTGCCAGCAGCTTAGGGGGGCGGGCTAGCACAGATACGCAGTATTTT; cdr3_aa: CASSLGGRASTDTQYF
clone_size: NA; j_call: TRBJ2-5; cdr3_length: 15; v_call: TRBV9; d_call: NA; cdr3_nt: TGTGCCAGCAGCGTAGCTCCTGGGGTACAAGAGACCCAGTACTTC; cdr3_aa: CASSVAPGVQETQYF
clone_size: NA; j_call: TRBJ2-2; cdr3_length: 15; v_call: TRBV21-1; d_call: NA; cdr3_nt: TGTGCCAGCAGCAAAAGGACAGGGTGCACCGGGGAGCTGTTTTTT; cdr3_aa: CASSKRTGCTGELFF
clone_size: NA; j_call: TRBJ2-3; cdr3_length: 15; v_call: TRBV6-4; d_call: TRBD2; cdr3_nt: TGTGCCAGCAGTCCCGGACTAGCGGGAATTGATACGCAGTATTTT; cdr3_aa: CASSPGLAGIDTQYF
clone_size: NA; j_call: TRBJ2-5; cdr3_length: 14; v_call: TRBV20-1; d_call: NA; cdr3_nt: TGCAGTGCTAGAGATCATGGAGGGAGAGAGACCCAGTACTTC; cdr3_aa: CSARDHGGRETQYF
clone_size: few; j_call: TRBJ1-2; cdr3_length: 14; v_call: TRBV3-1; d_call: NA; cdr3_nt: TGTGCCAGCAGCCAGTCGACAGTGGGCTATGGCTACACCTTC; cdr3_aa: CASSQSTVGYGYTF
clone_size: NA; j_call: TRBJ2-3; cdr3_length: 17; v_call: TRBV12-3/TRBV12-4; d_call: TRBD2; cdr3_nt: TGTGCCAGCAGCCCAACTTTTAGCGGGAGGGGCACAGATACGCAGTATTTT; cdr3_aa: CASSPTFSGRGTDTQYF
clone_size: NA; j_call: TRBJ1-2; cdr3_length: 14; v_call: TRBV25-1; d_call: NA; cdr3_nt: TGTGCCAGCAGTACCAGTTTCTTTAACTATGGCTACACCTTC; cdr3_aa: CASSTSFFNYGYTF
clone_size: NA; j_call: TRBJ2-5; cdr3_length: 14; v_call: TRBV7-9; d_call: TRBD1; cdr3_nt: TGTGCCAGCAGCTACGGGACAGGGGGCAGGGAGCAGTACTTC; cdr3_aa: CASSYGTGGREQYF
clone_size: NA; j_call: TRBJ2-1; cdr3_length: 15; v_call: TRBV9; d_call: TRBD2; cdr3_nt: TGTGCCAGCAGCGTAGAAACTAGCGAGTACAATGAGCAGTTCTTC; cdr3_aa: CASSVETSEYNEQFF
clone_size: NA; j_call: TRBJ1-1; cdr3_length: 12; v_call: TRBV27; d_call: NA; cdr3_nt: TGTGCCAGCTTAGGCCCGGGAGCTGAAGCTTTCTTT; cdr3_aa: CASLGPGAEAFF
clone_size: NA; j_call: TRBJ1-1; cdr3_length: 15; v_call: TRBV7-6; d_call: NA; cdr3_nt: TGTGCCAGCAGCTTATTGCGAGGCGGGAACACTGAAGCTTTCTTT; cdr3_aa: CASSLLRGGNTEAFF
clone_size: once; j_call: TRBJ1-2; cdr3_length: 15; v_call: TRBV5-1; d_call: TRBD1; cdr3_nt: TGCGCCAGCAGCTGGGGAACCGACAGGGGCTATGGCTACACCTTC; cdr3_aa: CASSWGTDRGYGYTF
clone_size: few; j_call: TRBJ2-1; cdr3_length: 17; v_call: TRBV12-3/TRBV12-4; d_call: TRBD2; cdr3_nt: TGTGCCAGCAGTTTAGAATTGTGGGCGGGAGGGGACAATGAGCAGTTCTTC; cdr3_aa: CASSLELWAGGDNEQFF
clone_size: NA; j_call: TRBJ1-5; cdr3_length: 12; v_call: TRBV29-1; d_call: NA; cdr3_nt: TGCAGCGCCGGAACTGGAGGTCAGCCCCAGCATTTT; cdr3_aa: CSAGTGGQPQHF
clone_size: NA; j_call: TRBJ2-7; cdr3_length: 17; v_call: TRBV7-9; d_call: TRBD1; cdr3_nt: TGTGCCAGCAGCTCCTCAGAGCCAAGACAGGGGGCTTACGAGCAGTACTTC; cdr3_aa: CASSSSEPRQGAYEQYF